This entry concerns a single TCR beta chain. Its matching antigen is unknown. These data are taken from a study of CXCR3-negative and CXCR3-positive naive CD8 T cells. The CD45RO-CCR7+CD27+CD95- phenotype denoted naive CD8+ T cells. The CDR3 sequence is 14 residues long. CDR1 and CDR2 (germline): SGHAT, FQNNGV. Each TRB cDNA library was prepared by 5' RACE (with UMI labels). TCRdb re-called the 5' RACE reads and gives one entry per CDR3 protein, without DNA. Its table lists 2,500 to 3,000 distinct CDR3 sequences. Overall study findings and caveats: CXCR3-positive naive cells carried more hydrophobic TRB CDR3s than CXCR3-negative naive cells did.

Sequencing input: naive CXCR3+ CD8+ T cells from blood. Subset denoted: CD45RO-CCR7+CD27+CD95- naive CD8+ T cells expressing CXCR3 (TNR3+). This clonotype originated in a human donor in good health. Some clones in this sample may be carry-over from other donors' samples. The chain is built from TRBV11-2 and TRBJ2-5; lacking DNA, the TRBD2 call made by TCRdb goes unchecked. CDR3 residues: CASSFQRAEETQYF.